These T cell receptor beta chains were read from a single sample in a study of cytomegalovirus exposure and HLA in healthy donors. Some clones are missing from TCRdb's copy, which holds only in-frame ones; the method was immunoSEQ multiplex PCR. The data contain 130,000 to 150,000 clones, around 79% of them seen just once; the ten biggest clones take up around 3.1%. The sample taken for sequencing was PBMCs. These receptors came from a female donor in good health and CMV-seronegative. Each CDR3 is given with its conserved first and last residue. Fields, in order: CDR3 protein, CDR3 DNA, V gene, J gene, clone size, D gene. The D gene is left open where the match is weak. Clone size is shown for a subset of rows, as once, few, many or a class of expanded clone.

CDR3aa: CASSPSGQDTQYF
CDR3nt: TGTGCCAGCAGCCCTTCTGGGCAGGATACGCAGTATTTT
v_gene: TRBV7-2
j_gene: TRBJ2-3
abundance: .
d_gene: .

CDR3aa: CASSLRELAAEQYF
CDR3nt: TGTGCCAGCAGCCTTAGGGAACTAGCGGCCGAGCAGTACTTC
v_gene: TRBV5-4
j_gene: TRBJ2-7
abundance: .
d_gene: TRBD2

CDR3aa: CASSEVSTSTDTQYF
CDR3nt: TGTGCCAGCAGTGAAGTCTCCACTAGCACAGATACGCAGTATTTT
v_gene: TRBV2
j_gene: TRBJ2-3
abundance: .
d_gene: .

CDR3aa: CASTQGGGERGYTF
CDR3nt: TGTGCCAGCACCCAAGGAGGGGGCGAGCGTGGCTACACCTTC
v_gene: TRBV6-5
j_gene: TRBJ1-2
abundance: .
d_gene: TRBD1

CDR3aa: CAWRPTGGEQYF
CDR3nt: TGTGCCTGGAGACCGACAGGGGGAGAGCAGTACTTC
v_gene: TRBV30
j_gene: TRBJ2-7
abundance: .
d_gene: TRBD1

CDR3aa: CASSEGQGFGYTF
CDR3nt: TGTGCCAGCAGTGAGGGACAGGGATTCGGCTACACCTTC
v_gene: TRBV25-1
j_gene: TRBJ1-2
abundance: .
d_gene: TRBD1

CDR3aa: CASSTDGYSGNTIYF
CDR3nt: TGTGCCAGCAGCACAGACGGATACTCTGGAAACACCATATATTTT
v_gene: TRBV9
j_gene: TRBJ1-3
abundance: .
d_gene: .

CDR3aa: CASTLGTEYEQYF
CDR3nt: TGTGCCAGCACCCTTGGGACAGAGTACGAGCAGTACTTC
v_gene: TRBV6-6
j_gene: TRBJ2-7
abundance: .
d_gene: TRBD1

CDR3aa: CASTDGLQAPNQPQHF
CDR3nt: TGTGCCAGCACTGACGGTTTACAGGCACCCAATCAGCCCCAGCATTTT
v_gene: TRBV2
j_gene: TRBJ1-5
abundance: .
d_gene: .

CDR3aa: CASSPSSGETDTQYF
CDR3nt: TGTGCCAGCAGCCCCTCTAGCGGGGAGACAGATACGCAGTATTTT
v_gene: TRBV6-5
j_gene: TRBJ2-3
abundance: .
d_gene: TRBD2

CDR3aa: CASSLDRGSGNTIYF
CDR3nt: TGTGCCAGCAGCTTGGACAGGGGGTCCGGAAACACCATATATTTT
v_gene: TRBV5-4
j_gene: TRBJ1-3
abundance: .
d_gene: TRBD1

CDR3aa: CASRTGGAGFNEQFF
CDR3nt: TGTGCCAGCAGGACAGGGGGCGCAGGTTTCAATGAGCAGTTCTTC
v_gene: TRBV2
j_gene: TRBJ2-1
abundance: .
d_gene: TRBD1

CDR3aa: CASSRTGGDTGELFF
CDR3nt: TGTGCCAGCAGCCGGACAGGGGGCGACACCGGGGAGCTGTTTTTT
v_gene: TRBV6-5
j_gene: TRBJ2-2
abundance: .
d_gene: TRBD1

CDR3aa: CASSGARNQETQYF
CDR3nt: TGTGCCAGCAGTGGTGCGCGTAACCAAGAGACCCAGTACTTC
v_gene: TRBV25-1
j_gene: TRBJ2-5
abundance: .
d_gene: .

CDR3aa: CASSRTGNNQPQHF
CDR3nt: TGTGCCAGCAGCAGGACAGGGAACAATCAGCCCCAGCATTTT
v_gene: TRBV7-9
j_gene: TRBJ1-5
abundance: .
d_gene: TRBD1

CDR3aa: CASSGDRDDTEAFF
CDR3nt: TGTGCCAGCAGCGGGGACAGGGATGACACTGAAGCTTTCTTT
v_gene: TRBV9
j_gene: TRBJ1-1
abundance: .
d_gene: TRBD1

CDR3aa: CASSFGTGVYEQYF
CDR3nt: TGCGCCAGCAGCTTTGGGACAGGGGTCTACGAGCAGTACTTC
v_gene: TRBV5-1
j_gene: TRBJ2-7
abundance: .
d_gene: TRBD1

CDR3aa: CASSGRGQYSNQPQHF
CDR3nt: TGTGCCAGCAGTGGACGGGGACAGTATAGCAATCAGCCCCAGCATTTT
v_gene: TRBV6-6
j_gene: TRBJ1-5
abundance: .
d_gene: TRBD1

CDR3aa: CASSLGAGTSQETQYF
CDR3nt: TGTGCCAGCAGCTTAGGGGCTGGAACCAGCCAAGAGACCCAGTACTTC
v_gene: TRBV7-9
j_gene: TRBJ2-5
abundance: .
d_gene: .

CDR3aa: CATQQGERENDTGELFF
CDR3nt: TGTGCCACCCAGCAGGGGGAGCGGGAGAACGACACCGGGGAGCTGTTTTTT
v_gene: TRBV6-4
j_gene: TRBJ2-2
abundance: .
d_gene: .

CDR3aa: CASSLGGRVSGANVLTF
CDR3nt: TGTGCCAGCAGCTTAGGGGGCCGGGTCTCTGGGGCCAACGTCCTGACTTTC
v_gene: TRBV7-9
j_gene: TRBJ2-6
abundance: .
d_gene: .

CDR3aa: CASTLAGGAYEQYF
CDR3nt: TGTGCCAGCACTCTAGCGGGAGGCGCCTACGAGCAGTACTTC
v_gene: TRBV6-5
j_gene: TRBJ2-7
abundance: few
d_gene: TRBD2

CDR3aa: CATEAGGRNTQYF
CDR3nt: TGTGCCACCGAAGCGGGGGGGCGGAATACGCAGTATTTT
v_gene: TRBV6-6
j_gene: TRBJ2-3
abundance: .
d_gene: TRBD2

CDR3aa: CASSPGRGKPEAFF
CDR3nt: TGTGCCAGCAGCCCCGGGCGGGGGAAGCCTGAAGCTTTCTTT
v_gene: TRBV11-3
j_gene: TRBJ1-1
abundance: .
d_gene: .

CDR3aa: CSVETGNTIYF
CDR3nt: TGCAGCGTTGAAACGGGTAACACCATATATTTT
v_gene: TRBV29-1
j_gene: TRBJ1-3
abundance: .
d_gene: .

CDR3aa: CASNSGGVYEQYF
CDR3nt: TGTGCCAGCAATTCAGGGGGCGTTTACGAGCAGTACTTC
v_gene: TRBV6-1
j_gene: TRBJ2-7
abundance: .
d_gene: TRBD1

CDR3aa: CAISRDRGYEQYF
CDR3nt: TGTGCCATCAGTAGGGACAGGGGGTACGAGCAGTACTTC
v_gene: TRBV10-3
j_gene: TRBJ2-7
abundance: .
d_gene: TRBD1

CDR3aa: CASSGRGHTIYF
CDR3nt: TGTGCCAGCAGTGGGCGGGGTCACACCATATATTTT
v_gene: TRBV2
j_gene: TRBJ1-3
abundance: few
d_gene: .

CDR3aa: CASSLEGQGFPVRRELFF
CDR3nt: TGTGCCAGCAGCTTAGAGGGACAGGGGTTTCCCGTGAGAAGGGAGCTGTTTTTT
v_gene: TRBV7-2
j_gene: TRBJ2-2
abundance: .
d_gene: TRBD1

CDR3aa: CASSIDRLGQPQHF
CDR3nt: TGTGCCAGCAGTATCGACAGGTTAGGTCAGCCCCAGCATTTT
v_gene: TRBV6-1
j_gene: TRBJ1-5
abundance: few
d_gene: .

CDR3aa: CASSRGTSGGNEQFF
CDR3nt: TGTGCCAGCAGCCGGGGGACTAGCGGGGGCAATGAGCAGTTCTTC
v_gene: TRBV11-3
j_gene: TRBJ2-1
abundance: once
d_gene: TRBD2

CDR3aa: CASSGPGLAGGPGETQYF
CDR3nt: TGTGCCAGCAGCGGTCCGGGACTAGCGGGAGGGCCGGGGGAGACCCAGTACTTC
v_gene: TRBV9
j_gene: TRBJ2-5
abundance: once
d_gene: TRBD2

CDR3aa: CASTRTGLRNTQYF
CDR3nt: TGTGCCAGCACGAGGACAGGGCTCAGGAATACGCAGTATTTT
v_gene: TRBV5-6
j_gene: TRBJ2-3
abundance: .
d_gene: TRBD1

CDR3aa: CAISTSGTGGEKLFF
CDR3nt: TGTGCCATCAGCACATCTGGGACAGGGGGCGAAAAACTGTTTTTT
v_gene: TRBV10-3
j_gene: TRBJ1-4
abundance: .
d_gene: TRBD1

CDR3aa: CASSTGTSDNTDTQYF
CDR3nt: TGTGCCAGCAGTACCGGGACTAGCGACAACACAGATACGCAGTATTTT
v_gene: TRBV27
j_gene: TRBJ2-3
abundance: .
d_gene: TRBD2

CDR3aa: CASSYSAGSGETQYF
CDR3nt: TGTGCCAGCAGTTACTCGGCGGGATCTGGAGAGACCCAGTACTTC
v_gene: TRBV6-5
j_gene: TRBJ2-5
abundance: once
d_gene: .

CDR3aa: CASRATGMTEAFF
CDR3nt: TGTGCCAGCAGGGCGACAGGAATGACTGAAGCTTTCTTT
v_gene: TRBV2
j_gene: TRBJ1-1
abundance: .
d_gene: .

CDR3aa: CAWSVSQGLGYTF
CDR3nt: TGTGCCTGGAGTGTATCACAGGGGCTTGGCTACACCTTC
v_gene: TRBV30
j_gene: TRBJ1-2
abundance: .
d_gene: TRBD1

CDR3aa: CASSSTGEQFF
CDR3nt: TGTGCCAGCAGTTCCACAGGAGAGCAGTTCTTC
v_gene: TRBV28
j_gene: TRBJ2-1
abundance: .
d_gene: .

CDR3aa: CASSLPGQGIGGYTF
CDR3nt: TGTGCCAGCAGCTTACCGGGACAGGGAATAGGTGGCTACACCTTC
v_gene: TRBV5-4
j_gene: TRBJ1-2
abundance: .
d_gene: TRBD1

CDR3aa: CASSEEGAVGNTIYF
CDR3nt: TGTGCCAGCAGTGAAGAGGGGGCGGTTGGAAACACCATATATTTT
v_gene: TRBV2
j_gene: TRBJ1-3
abundance: .
d_gene: TRBD1

CDR3aa: CASSSLEAYGYTF
CDR3nt: TGTGCCAGCAGCTCCCTCGAGGCCTATGGCTACACCTTC
v_gene: TRBV7-2
j_gene: TRBJ1-2
abundance: .
d_gene: .

CDR3aa: CASSEGTPHYQETQYF
CDR3nt: TGTGCCAGCAGTGAAGGGACTCCACATTACCAAGAGACCCAGTACTTC
v_gene: TRBV2
j_gene: TRBJ2-5
abundance: .
d_gene: .

CDR3aa: CAISGTSGRGTNEQFF
CDR3nt: TGTGCCATCAGTGGGACTAGCGGGAGGGGTACAAATGAGCAGTTCTTC
v_gene: TRBV10-3
j_gene: TRBJ2-1
abundance: once
d_gene: TRBD2

CDR3aa: CASSTDSNTQYF
CDR3nt: TGTGCCAGCAGCACGGACAGTAATACGCAGTATTTT
v_gene: TRBV5-4
j_gene: TRBJ2-3
abundance: .
d_gene: .

CDR3aa: CASSPHAVANYGYTF
CDR3nt: TGTGCCAGCAGCCCTCACGCGGTCGCTAACTATGGCTACACCTTC
v_gene: TRBV11-3
j_gene: TRBJ1-2
abundance: .
d_gene: .

CDR3aa: CASKRGTGELFF
CDR3nt: TGTGCCAGCAAAAGGGGCACCGGGGAGCTGTTTTTT
v_gene: TRBV7-9
j_gene: TRBJ2-2
abundance: .
d_gene: .

CDR3aa: CATCGQGTEAFF
CDR3nt: TGTGCCACCTGTGGTCAGGGGACTGAAGCTTTCTTT
v_gene: TRBV2
j_gene: TRBJ1-1
abundance: .
d_gene: .

CDR3aa: CASSLTVNYGYTF
CDR3nt: TGTGCCAGCAGCCTGACAGTGAACTATGGCTACACCTTC
v_gene: TRBV5-6
j_gene: TRBJ1-2
abundance: .
d_gene: .

CDR3aa: CASSSGLAGGYEQYF
CDR3nt: TGTGCCAGCAGCTCCGGACTAGCGGGGGGCTACGAGCAGTACTTC
v_gene: TRBV7-2
j_gene: TRBJ2-7
abundance: .
d_gene: TRBD2

CDR3aa: CASSRGQYTSYEQYF
CDR3nt: TGTGCCAGCAGCCGAGGACAGTACACATCCTACGAGCAGTACTTC
v_gene: TRBV13
j_gene: TRBJ2-7
abundance: .
d_gene: .

CDR3aa: CASSGGQTNQPRHF
CDR3nt: TGTGCCAGCAGTGGGGGACAGACAAATCAGCCCCGGCATTTT
v_gene: TRBV6-1
j_gene: TRBJ1-5
abundance: .
d_gene: TRBD1

CDR3aa: CASSPSNPGVQPQHF
CDR3nt: TGTGCCAGCTCACCAAGTAATCCGGGGGTTCAGCCCCAGCATTTT
v_gene: TRBV18
j_gene: TRBJ1-5
abundance: .
d_gene: .